Shown below are 24 T cell receptor beta chains from a single sample sequenced in a study of cytomegalovirus exposure and HLA in healthy donors. PCR was performed using 60 Vbeta and 13 Jbeta primers. Method: immunoSEQ multiplex PCR; TCRdb's copy keeps in-frame clones and lacks some. Found here are fewer than 200,000 clones, around 76% of them singletons; the top ten hold over 1.1%. Material for sequencing was PBMCs. The origin of the receptors is a man aged 60-69 years in good health and CMV-seronegative.

The chain has TRBV9 and TRBJ2-7, with 8 nucleotides matching TRBD1. The CDR3 extends over 13 amino acids. The germline V gene encodes CDR1 SGDLS and CDR2 YYNGEE. V lost 4 bases to trimming and J lost 6 bases; unmatched junction nucleotides: 6. CDR3 sequence reads: CASSPQGAGEQYF. CDR3 coding DNA: TGTGCCAGCAGCCCTCAGGGGGCCGGCGAGCAGTACTTC.

The J gene is TRBJ1-5, the V gene TRBV28; maybe TRBD1 (6 bases). This CDR3 is 15 amino acids long. Trimming took 4 bases from V and 7 from J, leaving 17 bases between them. Per germline, CDR1 MDHEN and CDR2 SYDVKM. The CDR3 here is CASSSVTTGSQPQHF. The CDR3 region has the DNA TGTGCCAGCAGTTCAGTTACTACAGGGTCCCAGCCCCAGCATTTT.

The chain recombines TRBV7-9 with TRBJ2-3, with TRBD2 identical over 11 bases. With V trimmed by 6 bases and J by 2 bases, 13 bases remained unmatched. The germline V gene encodes CDR1 SEHNR and CDR2 FQNEAQ (reference sequence). This CDR3 has 18 amino acids. The CDR3 spells CASRPTSGRRTFTDTQYF. The CDR3 region has the DNA TGTGCCAGCAGACCCACTAGCGGGAGAAGGACCTTCACAGATACGCAGTATTTT.

The chain uses TRBV30 and TRBJ2-3; no reliable D call. The V and J ends lost 0 bases and 3 bases respectively, with 7 bases between them. The CDR3 runs 13 residues. Germline assignment: CDR1 GTSNPN and CDR2 SVGIG (reference sequence). The CDR3 bases are TGTGCCTGGAGTGTACGACTGACAGATACGCAGTATTTT. It translates to CAWSVRLTDTQYF.

The V and J genes are TRBV5-4 and TRBJ2-2; no firm D call. The CDR3 length is 13 residues. CDR1 and CDR2 from the germline V gene are SGHNT and YYREEE (reference sequence). The ends were cut back, 0 bases at V and 7 bases at J, with 7 bases in the middle. In DNA form, the CDR3 reads TGTGCCAGCAGCTTGGGTCTTAGCGGGGAGCTGTTTTTT. It codes for CASSLGLSGELFF.

The J gene is TRBJ2-7, the V gene TRBV28; 8 nucleotides agree with TRBD1. The CDR3 covers 15 residues. Germline CDR1 is MDHEN and CDR2 is SYDVKM. The J segment lost 0 bases and the V segment lost 3 bases, leaving 4 bases of the junction unmatched. CDR3 bases: TGTGCCAGCAGTTTCCCACAGGGGGACTCCTACGAGCAGTACTTC. It yields the protein CASSFPQGDSYEQYF.

This sequence joins TRBV11-2 and TRBJ1-1; D is unresolved. This CDR3 spans 15 amino acids. The V gene lost 5 bases and the J gene lost 1 base, with 14 bases spanning the gap. Germline CDR1 is SGHAT and CDR2 is FQNNGV. CDR3 DNA: TGTGCCAGCAGCCATCGCGGGCCCGGGAACACTGAAGCTTTCTTT. It encodes CASSHRGPGNTEAFF.

As regards this clone: Compared with germline, one end of the junction differs, possibly owing to a read error. The gene calls are TRBV7-9 and TRBJ2-7; 7 bases map to TRBD1. The CDR3 contains 14 residues. Germline CDR1 and CDR2: SEHNR and FQNEAQ (reference sequence). CDR3 in DNA: TGTTCCAGCTCACGACAGGGTGACACCTACGAGCAGTACTTC. Its translation is CSSSRQGDTYEQYF.

This CDR3 is CASSPPGQGGTGELFF. Written as DNA, the CDR3 is TGTGCCAGCAGCCCTCCGGGACAGGGTGGTACCGGGGAGCTGTTTTTT. The chain links TRBV7-9 to TRBJ2-2; 9 nucleotides agree with TRBD1. J was trimmed by 5 bases and V by 5 bases; bases with no gene match: 9. Germline lookup yields CDR1 SEHNR and CDR2 FQNEAQ (reference sequence). There are 16 residues in the CDR3.

This clone showed up just a few times. This chain links TRBV19 with TRBJ1-3; D remains ambiguous. The CDR3 covers 15 residues. In germline, CDR1 is LNHDA, CDR2 SQIVND (reference sequence). V gave up 7 bases and J gave up 0 bases, with 13 bases separating them. CDR3 region: CASTQAASSGNTIYF. The CDR3 DNA reads as TGTGCCAGTACCCAAGCCGCTAGCTCTGGAAACACCATATATTTT. The full variable domain, with the rest looked up from reference TRBV19 and TRBJ1-3, is DGGITQSPKYLFRKEGQNVTLSCEQNLNHDAMYWYRQDPGQGLRLIYYSQIVNDFQKGDIAEGYSVSREKKESFPLTVTSAQKNPTAFYLCASTQAASSGNTIYFGEGSWLTVV.

V gene TRBV5-4 combines with J gene TRBJ2-7; TRBD2 matches at 10 bases. V shed 1 base and J 5 bases; nucleotides not matched to a gene: 6. Germline V gene sequence: CDR1 SGHNT, CDR2 YYREEE (reference sequence). This CDR3 contains 15 residues. This chain's CDR3 is CASSLSSGRAHEQYF. The CDR3 DNA is TGTGCCAGCAGCTTGTCCAGCGGGAGGGCCCACGAGCAGTACTTC.

The chain has TRBV5-1 and TRBJ2-7; 7 bases align to TRBD2. The CDR3 consists of 15 residues. The germline V gene encodes CDR1 SGHRS and CDR2 YFSETQ. J lost 2 bases, V lost 1 base, and 6 bases had no gene match. CDR3 loop: CASSLSAGVPYEQYF. In DNA, the CDR3 is TGCGCCAGCAGCTTGTCGGCGGGGGTCCCCTACGAGCAGTACTTC.

The rearrangement links TRBV15 to TRBJ1-5; a weak D match, TRBD1 (6 bases). Germline values: CDR1 LNHNV, CDR2 YYDKDF (reference sequence). The CDR3 extends over 19 amino acids. V lost 0 bases to trimming and J lost 0 bases, with 18 bases between them. In DNA form, the CDR3 reads TGTGCCACCAGCAGAGATCATAGGGAGGGGGGAGTTAGCAATCAGCCCCAGCATTTT. As protein: CATSRDHREGGVSNQPQHF.

This clone occurred a few times. The chain uses TRBV5-1 and TRBJ1-5; a weak D match, TRBD1 (6 bases). The CDR3 covers 15 residues. Germline V CDR1 and CDR2: SGHRS, YFSETQ. Between the trimmed V and J ends, which lost 4 bases and 0 bases, there was a span of 11 bases. This CDR3 reads CASSQGSSSNQPQHF. CDR3 nucleotides: TGCGCCAGCAGCCAGGGGTCGAGTAGCAATCAGCCCCAGCATTTT.

The rearrangement joins TRBV30 to TRBJ1-2, with a possible D match to TRBD1 (6 bases). This CDR3 has 14 residues. The germline CDR1 and CDR2 sequences are GTSNPN and SVGIG (reference sequence). Between the trimmed V and J ends, which lost 7 bases and 4 bases, there was a span of 19 bases. The CDR3 region has the DNA TGTGCCTACGAAGCAGGGGAGTATACCTATGGCTACACCTTC. Encoded protein: CAYEAGEYTYGYTF.

This clone was detected only once. The chain has TRBV19 and TRBJ1-1; D gene uncertain. The CDR3 contains 13 residues. V was shortened by 11 bases and J by 3 bases, with 16 bases between the two germline ends. Germline assignment: CDR1 LNHDA and CDR2 SQIVND (reference sequence). The CDR3 loop is CASGPRSYTEAFF. The CDR3 nucleotides are TGTGCCTCCGGCCCCAGGTCTTACACTGAAGCTTTCTTT. Using reference TRBV19 and TRBJ1-1 for the parts outside the CDR3, the full variable domain is DGGITQSPKYLFRKEGQNVTLSCEQNLNHDAMYWYRQDPGQGLRLIYYSQIVNDFQKGDIAEGYSVSREKKESFPLTVTSAQKNPTAFYLCASGPRSYTEAFFGQGTRLTVV.

The V gene is TRBV18, the J gene TRBJ2-1; 10 bases fit TRBD2. The V and J ends lost 2 bases and 6 bases, in that order; junction bases with no gene match: 1. Germline assignment: CDR1 KGHSH and CDR2 LQKENI. The CDR3 extends over 14 amino acids. CDR3 sequence (DNA): TGTGCCAGCTCACCAAGGACTAGCGGCAATGAGCAGTTCTTC. Amino acids: CASSPRTSGNEQFF.

The chain recombines TRBV16 with TRBJ1-5; 8 nucleotides line up with TRBD1. Looked up from germline, CDR1 is KGHSY and CDR2 is FQNENV. CDR3 size: 15 residues. Trimming cost V 2 bases and J 7 bases; bases outside gene matches: 7. For the CDR3, the DNA is TGTGCCAGCAGCCAACTACAGGGGGTAGGGCAGCCCCAGCATTTT. Amino acid sequence: CASSQLQGVGQPQHF.

This chain joins TRBV6-4 and TRBJ2-1; possibly TRBD2 for D (7 bases). This CDR3 has 16 residues. The germline V gene has CDR1 MRHNA and CDR2 SNTAGT. The V and J ends lost 4 bases and 4 bases respectively, with 17 bases between them. The CDR3 sequence: CASSAFAGASYNEQFF. CDR3 nucleotide sequence: TGTGCCAGCAGTGCGTTTGCGGGGGCCTCTTACAATGAGCAGTTCTTC.

The chain recombines TRBV7-9 with TRBJ2-7; the D is unclear. The V gene lost 1 base and the J gene lost 1 base, with 8 bases spanning the gap. CDR3 length: 14 residues. Germline CDR1 SEHNR, CDR2 FQNEAQ (reference sequence). The CDR3 coding sequence is TGTGCCAGCAGCTTAGGGCCGCCTTCCTACGAGCAGTACTTC. Translated, it gives CASSLGPPSYEQYF.

This rearrangement joins TRBV6-6 to TRBJ2-5; TRBD2 matches 7 bases. V dropped 0 bases and J dropped 2; count of bases not matched to a gene: 0. Germline lookup yields CDR1 MNHNY and CDR2 SVGAGI (reference sequence). The CDR3 loop spans 14 amino acids. CDR3 sequence: CASSYSRGQETQYF. As DNA, the CDR3 is TGTGCCAGCAGTTACTCGCGGGGGCAAGAGACCCAGTACTTC.

The chain carries TRBV19 and TRBJ2-5; 8 positions match TRBD2. The last part of the DNA fits TRBJ2-7 better; the J call may be wrong. The CDR3 sequence is 14 residues long. CDR1 LNHDA and CDR2 SQIVND come from the germline V gene (reference sequence). The CDR3 sequence: CASQSGSINYEQYF. The DNA for the CDR3 is TGTGCCAGCCAAAGCGGGAGTATTAACTACGAGCAGTACTTC.

The rearrangement joins TRBV6-5 to TRBJ1-2, with a weak D call TRBD1 (5 bases). Per germline, CDR1 MNHEY and CDR2 SVGAGI. V was clipped by 4 bases and J by 4 bases, with 16 bases between them. This CDR3 spans 15 amino acids. The CDR3 region is CASSSSGHAVYGYTF. The DNA for the CDR3 is TGTGCCAGCAGTTCCTCGGGGCACGCCGTCTATGGCTACACCTTC.

The chain combines TRBV28 with TRBJ1-6; 7 bases agree with TRBD1. Germline CDR1 and CDR2: MDHEN and SYDVKM. The CDR3 has 18 amino acids. With V trimmed by 3 bases and J by 4 bases, 12 bases remained unmatched. CDR3 bases: TGTGCCAGCAGTTTTCGACAGGGTCCTTCCACTTATAATTCACCCCTCCACTTT. This gives the protein CASSFRQGPSTYNSPLHF.